This T cell receptor (beta chain) was documented in a study of metastatic and nonmetastatic thyroid tumors. The CDR3 runs to 14 residues. Germline V gene data show CDR1 as MDHEN and CDR2 as SYDVKM. The junction had 7 bases not matched to a gene; V was cut back by 4 bases and J by 6 bases. This clone was recorded many times. Thyroid surgery had not been preceded by any treatment in any patient. TCRdb re-clonotyped the PCR reads through MiXCR. The repertoire holds approximately 70,000 clones, with about 3.8% as singletons. The chain employs TRBV28 and TRBJ2-3; 7 bases align to TRBD1. The source is a female donor with papillary thyroid cancer or a benign thyroid nodule (not recorded which). Some clones in this sample may be carry-over from other donors' samples. Specimen: blood. The CDR3 sequence: CASSSDQQGDTQYF. CDR3 bases: TGTGCCAGCAGTTCGGATCAACAGGGGGATACGCAGTATTTT.